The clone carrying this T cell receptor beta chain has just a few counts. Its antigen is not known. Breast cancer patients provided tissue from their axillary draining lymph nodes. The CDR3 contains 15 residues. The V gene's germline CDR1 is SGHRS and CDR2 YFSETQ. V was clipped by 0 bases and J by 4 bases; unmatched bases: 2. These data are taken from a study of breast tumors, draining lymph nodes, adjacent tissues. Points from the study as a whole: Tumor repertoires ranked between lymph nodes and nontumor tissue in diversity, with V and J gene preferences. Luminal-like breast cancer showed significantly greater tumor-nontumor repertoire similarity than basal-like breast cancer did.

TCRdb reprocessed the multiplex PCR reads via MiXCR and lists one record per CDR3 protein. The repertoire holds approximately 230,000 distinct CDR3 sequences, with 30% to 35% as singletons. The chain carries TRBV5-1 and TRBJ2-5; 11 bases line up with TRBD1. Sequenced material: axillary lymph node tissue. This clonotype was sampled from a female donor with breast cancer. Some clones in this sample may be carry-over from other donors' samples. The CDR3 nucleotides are TGCGCCAGCAGCTTGGACGGACAGGGGGCAGAGACCCAGTACTTC. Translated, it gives CASSLDGQGAETQYF.